These 5 T cell receptor beta chains were sequenced from one sample in a study of blood T cells in healthy people across ages. A second PCR of 7 to 11 cycles used a sample-barcoded 5' primer and a J-beta primer mix. Using its own MiXCR run on the 5' RACE reads, TCRdb lists one record per CDR3 protein. This table has about 1.4 million distinct CDR3 sequences, 55% to 75% appearing once. Sequencing was carried out using blood. The receptors derive from a man younger than 30 in good health.

The V gene is TRBV7-2, the J gene TRBJ2-7; 9 bases are a match to TRBD2. CDR3 length: 16 residues. V gave up 5 bases and J gave up 2 bases; unmatched junction bases: 10. CDR1 and CDR2 from the germline V gene are SGHTA and FQGNSA. The CDR3: CASSLELGLAAYEQYF. The CDR3 region has the DNA TGTGCCAGCAGCCTAGAACTGGGACTAGCCGCCTACGAGCAGTACTTC.

In regard to this clonotype: A much bigger clone sits one base away, suggesting this may be a read error. The V gene is TRBV27, the J gene TRBJ1-4, with D possibly TRBD1 on 6 matching bases. CDR1 and CDR2 from the germline V gene are MNHEY and SMNVEV (reference sequence). The CDR3 covers 14 residues. The CDR3 DNA is TGTGCCAGCAGTTCTCTGTCAGGGGATGAACAACTGTTTTTT. Its protein is CASSSLSGDEQLFF.

This chain uses TRBV4-1 with TRBJ2-7; 7 bases fit TRBD2. The CDR3 is made up of 17 amino acids. Trimming took 0 bases from V and 2 from J; bases not matched to a gene: 10. Germline lookup yields CDR1 MGHRA and CDR2 YSYEKL. The CDR3 DNA is TGCGCCAGCAGCCAAGATGACGCAGCGGGGCCCCCCTACGAGCAGTACTTC. Translating gives CASSQDDAAGPPYEQYF.

The chain combines TRBV10-3 with TRBJ1-4; D is perhaps TRBD1 (5 bases). CDR3 length: 14 amino acids. Germline lookup yields CDR1 ENHRY and CDR2 SYGVKD. The V and J ends lost 3 bases and 3 bases respectively, with 8 bases between them. CDR3 in DNA: TGTGCCATCAGTGACAGGGCTCCTAATGAAAAACTGTTTTTT. It codes for CAISDRAPNEKLFF.

Comment on this clonotype: Sequence at one end of the junction differs from germline and may be a read error. The CDR3 protein is CSAEYDYSYEQYF. The CDR3 region has the DNA TGCAGCGCTGAATATGATTACTCCTACGAGCAGTACTTC. The rearrangement uses TRBV29-1 and TRBJ2-7; D is ambiguous. The V gene's germline CDR1 is SQVTM and CDR2 ANQGSEA. This CDR3 has 13 residues.